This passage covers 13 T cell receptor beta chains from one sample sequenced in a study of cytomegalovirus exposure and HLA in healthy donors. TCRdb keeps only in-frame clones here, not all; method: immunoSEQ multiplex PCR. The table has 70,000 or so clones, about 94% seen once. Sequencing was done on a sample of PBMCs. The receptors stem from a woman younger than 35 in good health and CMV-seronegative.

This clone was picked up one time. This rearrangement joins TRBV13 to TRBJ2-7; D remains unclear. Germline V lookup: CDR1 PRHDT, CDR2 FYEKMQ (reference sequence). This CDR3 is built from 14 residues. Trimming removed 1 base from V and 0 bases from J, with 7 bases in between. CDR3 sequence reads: CASSLARNSYEQYF. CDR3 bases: TGTGCCAGCAGCTTAGCCAGGAACTCCTACGAGCAGTACTTC.

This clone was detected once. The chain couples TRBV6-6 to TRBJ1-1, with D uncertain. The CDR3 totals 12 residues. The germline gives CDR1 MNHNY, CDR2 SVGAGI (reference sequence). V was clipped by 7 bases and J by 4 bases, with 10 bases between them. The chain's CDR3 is CASTSGLTEAFF. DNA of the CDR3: TGTGCCAGCACCTCAGGACTCACTGAAGCTTTCTTT.

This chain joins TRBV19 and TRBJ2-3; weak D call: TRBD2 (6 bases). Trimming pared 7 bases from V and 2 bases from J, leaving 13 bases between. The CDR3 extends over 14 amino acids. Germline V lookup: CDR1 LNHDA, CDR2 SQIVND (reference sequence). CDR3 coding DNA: TGTGCCAGTACCATCGGACTAAACACAGATACGCAGTATTTT. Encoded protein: CASTIGLNTDTQYF.

The CDR3 spells CASSQEKREVSNEQFF. CDR3 nucleotides: TGCGCCAGCAGCCAAGAAAAGCGGGAGGTAAGCAATGAGCAGTTCTTC. The rearrangement links TRBV4-1 to TRBJ2-1, with 9 nucleotides matching TRBD2. The CDR3 consists of 16 residues. Germline V gene lookup returns CDR1 MGHRA and CDR2 YSYEKL. V lost 0 bases to trimming and J lost 6 bases; unmatched junction nucleotides: 6.

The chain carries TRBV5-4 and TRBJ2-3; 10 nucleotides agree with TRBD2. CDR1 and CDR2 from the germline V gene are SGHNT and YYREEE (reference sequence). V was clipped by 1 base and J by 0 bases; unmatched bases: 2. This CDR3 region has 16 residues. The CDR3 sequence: CASSLKRGGSTDTQYF. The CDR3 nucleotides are TGTGCCAGCAGCTTGAAGCGGGGGGGTAGCACAGATACGCAGTATTTT.

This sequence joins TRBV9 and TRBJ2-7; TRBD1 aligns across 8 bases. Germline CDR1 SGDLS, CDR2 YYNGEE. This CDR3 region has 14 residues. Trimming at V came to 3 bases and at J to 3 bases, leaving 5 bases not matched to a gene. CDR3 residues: CASSAGGGYYEQYF. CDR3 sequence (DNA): TGTGCCAGCAGCGCAGGGGGCGGATACTACGAGCAGTACTTC.

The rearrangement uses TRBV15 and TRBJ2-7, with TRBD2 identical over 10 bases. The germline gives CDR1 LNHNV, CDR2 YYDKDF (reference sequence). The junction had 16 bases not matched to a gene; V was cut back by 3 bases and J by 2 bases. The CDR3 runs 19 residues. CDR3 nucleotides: TGTGCCACCAGCAGGGTGCCCTTCGGACTAGCGGTCGCAGCCTACGAGCAGTACTTC. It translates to CATSRVPFGLAVAAYEQYF.

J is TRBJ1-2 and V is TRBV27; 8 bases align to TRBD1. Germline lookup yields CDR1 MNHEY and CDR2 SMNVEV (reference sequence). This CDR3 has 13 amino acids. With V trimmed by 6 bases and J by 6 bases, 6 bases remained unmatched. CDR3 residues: CASSKQGANGYTF. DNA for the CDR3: TGTGCCAGCAGCAAGCAGGGGGCCAATGGCTACACCTTC.

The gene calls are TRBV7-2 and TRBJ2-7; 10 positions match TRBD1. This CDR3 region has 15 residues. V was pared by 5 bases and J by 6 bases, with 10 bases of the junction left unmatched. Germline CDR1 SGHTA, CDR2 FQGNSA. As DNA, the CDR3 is TGTGCCAGCAGCCCAACCGCGGGACAGGGGTTCGAGCAGTACTTC. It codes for CASSPTAGQGFEQYF.

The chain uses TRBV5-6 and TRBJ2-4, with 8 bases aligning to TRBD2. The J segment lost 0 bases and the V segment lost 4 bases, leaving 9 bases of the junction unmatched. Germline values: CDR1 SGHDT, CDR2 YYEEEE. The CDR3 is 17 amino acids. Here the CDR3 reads CASSPQSGGGAKNIQYF. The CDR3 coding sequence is TGTGCCAGCAGCCCGCAATCCGGGGGGGGAGCCAAAAACATTCAGTACTTC.

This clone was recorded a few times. The CDR3 DNA reads as TGTGCCAGCAGCACTAAGCGACAGGGGCTCCAAGAGACCCAGTACTTC. This encodes CASSTKRQGLQETQYF. The rearrangement joins TRBV7-6 to TRBJ2-5; TRBD1 matches at 8 bases. This CDR3 spans 16 amino acids. V was clipped by 5 bases and J by 1 base; unmatched bases: 9. Germline assignment: CDR1 SGHVS and CDR2 FNYEAQ.

CDR3 residues: CASSVGYGQETQYF. Written as DNA, the CDR3 is TGTGCCAGCAGCGTAGGGTACGGCCAAGAGACCCAGTACTTC. This sequence joins TRBV9 and TRBJ2-5; D unresolved. V lost 0 bases and J 1 base, leaving 7 bases between the germline ends. Looked up from germline, CDR1 is SGDLS and CDR2 is YYNGEE. The CDR3 totals 14 residues.

This chain's CDR3 is CASSPKDSSTDTQYF. The CDR3 nucleotides are TGTGCCAGCTCACCAAAAGACAGTAGCACAGATACGCAGTATTTT. The chain has TRBV18 and TRBJ2-3, with a possible D match to TRBD1 (5 bases). The CDR3 extends over 15 amino acids. Deletions cut 2 bases from V and 0 bases from J, with 9 bases between. Germline CDR1 and CDR2: KGHSH and LQKENI. The complete variable domain, with remaining parts taken from reference TRBV18 and TRBJ2-3, reads NAGVMQNPRHLVRRRGQEARLRCSPMKGHSHVYWYRQLPEEGLKFMVYLQKENIIDESGMPKERFSAEFPKEGPSILRIQQVVRGDSAAYFCASSPKDSSTDTQYFGPGTRLTVL.